This T cell receptor beta chain was profiled in a study of cytomegalovirus exposure and HLA in healthy donors. The PCR employed 60 Vbeta primers together with 13 Jbeta primers. Using immunoSEQ multiplex PCR, the repertoire was profiled, and TCRdb retains in-frame clones only, with some absent. The table includes 110,000 or so clones, around 15% detected once. This clone was observed a few times. The germline V gene has CDR1 LNHDA and CDR2 SQIVND (reference sequence). The CDR3 contains 14 residues. V was clipped by 3 bases and J by 6 bases, with 14 bases between them. This TCR was sampled from a female donor in good health and CMV-seronegative. Sequenced: PBMCs. The chain uses TRBV19 and TRBJ1-1; D perhaps matches TRBD1 (6 bases). The CDR3 DNA reads as TGTGCCAGTAGTATGGCAGGGGAGAGGCCTGAAGCTTTCTTT. Translation: CASSMAGERPEAFF.